This TCR beta chain was identified in a study of patients and donors after allogeneic stem cell transplantation. Relative to its sample, this clonotype is medium-sized. TCRdb itself ran the RT-PCR reads through MiXCR, one entry per CDR3 protein. Of approximately 200,000 distinct CDR3 sequences detected, roughly 38% appear once; the ten largest clones hold around a tenth. This sequence was found in a human donor who was either an allogeneic HSCT recipient or a stem cell or donor lymphocyte infusion donor (not recorded which). It is not recorded whose cells these are; they may come from a transplant donor. Sequencing input: blood, either unsorted or a sorted T cell fraction (not recorded which).

The CDR3 DNA is TGTGCCAGCAGCCCAATAGGGGGGCATGGCAATCAGCCCCAGCATTTT. Translation: CASSPIGGHGNQPQHF. This chain connects TRBV27 to TRBJ1-5, with D possibly being TRBD1 (6 bases). The V gene lost 6 bases and the J gene lost 2 bases, with 17 bases spanning the gap. CDR1 is MNHEY, CDR2 SMNVEV, per germline (reference sequence). This CDR3 has 16 amino acids.